Presented here are 17 T cell receptor beta chains from one specimen sequenced in a study of B cell selection in AIRE deficiency. Regulatory T cells were sorted as CD4+CD25hiCD127low/negative. Assay used: immunoSEQ multiplex PCR; TCRdb lists only in-frame clones, some missing. The sample lists around 20,000 clones; roughly 91% were seen once. The sample comprised CD4+CD25+ Tregs sorted from PBMCs. The receptors were sampled from a human donor in good health.

The chain uses TRBV11-3 and TRBJ1-1; no clear D. The CDR3 is made up of 13 amino acids. The V end lost 2 bases, the J end lost 5 bases, and 9 bases lay between the germline ends. The germline gives CDR1 SGHNT, CDR2 YENEEA. CDR3 loop: CASSLLPTTEAFF. DNA for the CDR3: TGTGCCAGCAGCTTATTACCTACAACTGAAGCTTTCTTT.

This sequence joins TRBV4-3 and TRBJ1-4; D remains ambiguous. The V gene lost 2 bases and the J gene lost 5 bases, with 9 bases spanning the gap. This CDR3 is built from 14 residues. The germline gives CDR1 LGHNA, CDR2 YSLEER. CDR3 bases: TGCGCCAGCAGCCAAAGTCATGTGAATGAAAAACTGTTTTTT. Protein product: CASSQSHVNEKLFF.

The chain couples TRBV14 to TRBJ2-3; the match to TRBD2 covers 9 bases. This CDR3 has 17 residues. V shed 4 bases and J 5 bases; nucleotides not matched to a gene: 13. Germline-derived CDR1 and CDR2 are SGHDN and FVKESK. The CDR3 nucleotides are TGTGCCAGCAGCCCCATTGCGGGAGGGCCTGAGAGAGATACGCAGTATTTT. This translates into CASSPIAGGPERDTQYF.

The V and J genes are TRBV18 and TRBJ2-1, with D maybe TRBD1 (7 bases). Trimming took 1 base from V and 8 from J, leaving 15 bases between them. CDR3 length equals 15 residues. Germline-derived CDR1 and CDR2 are KGHSH and LQKENI. The CDR3 loop reads CASSPRTGGGHEQFF. Here the CDR3 DNA reads TGTGCCAGCTCACCACGGACTGGAGGGGGCCATGAGCAGTTCTTC. The complete variable domain, with remaining parts taken from reference TRBV18 and TRBJ2-1, reads NAGVMQNPRHLVRRRGQEARLRCSPMKGHSHVYWYRQLPEEGLKFMVYLQKENIIDESGMPKERFSAEFPKEGPSILRIQQVVRGDSAAYFCASSPRTGGGHEQFFGPGTRLTVL.

The J gene is TRBJ2-5, the V gene TRBV2; D may correspond to TRBD1 or TRBD2 (7 bases each). The V end was cut by 5 bases, the J end by 4 bases, with 17 bases between. Germline loops: CDR1 SNHLY, CDR2 FYNNEI. CDR3 length: 15 amino acids. The CDR3 DNA sequence: TGTGCCAGCAGTCGACAGGGATGGGAGGGAGAGACCCAGTACTTC. Translated, it gives CASSRQGWEGETQYF.

The rearrangement joins TRBV15 to TRBJ2-1; D is undetermined. V was cut by 0 bases and J by 8 bases, with 14 bases left in between. There are 15 residues in the CDR3. In germline, CDR1 is LNHNV, CDR2 YYDKDF (reference sequence). The CDR3 DNA reads TGTGCCACCAGCAGAGATCCCACTTTTAGTGATGAGCAGTTCTTC. Protein product: CATSRDPTFSDEQFF.

V and J are TRBV4-1 and TRBJ2-5, with D maybe TRBD1 (7 bases). The DNA end lines up better with TRBJ2-7; the J call may be wrong. CDR1 is MGHRA and CDR2 is YSYEKL in the germline V gene. The CDR3 extends over 15 amino acids. CDR3 nucleotide sequence: TGCGCCAGCAGCCAAGCTTCAGGGGGACTCTACGAGCAGTACTTC. Protein: CASSQASGGLYEQYF.

This chain connects TRBV21-1 to TRBJ2-3; TRBD2 is the table's D call and was not checked against the DNA. TRBV21-1 constitutes a pseudogene. This CDR3 comprises 18 residues. This CDR3 is CASSKVSRTSGRADTQYF. CDR3 nucleotides: TGTGCCAGCAGCAAAGTTAGTAGGACTAGCGGGAGGGCAGATACGCAGTATTTT.

The chain joins TRBV21-1 to TRBJ2-2; TRBD1 reflects the table's D call only, with no check against the DNA. TRBV21-1 is a pseudogene segment. The CDR3 length is 14 residues. The CDR3 reads CASDRVRDTGELFF. DNA of the CDR3: TGTGCCAGCGACAGGGTAAGGGACACCGGGGAGCTGTTTTTT.

The chain is built from TRBV6-6 and TRBJ1-4, with TRBD1 matching 12 bases. Germline trimming cut 4 bases from V and 14 bases from J; bases unmatched to any gene: 8. Germline V gene sequence: CDR1 MNHNY, CDR2 SVGAGI (reference sequence). This CDR3 has 14 residues. The CDR3: CASSSIGTGGGLFF. In DNA form, the CDR3 reads TGTGCCAGCAGTTCCATTGGGACAGGGGGCGGGCTGTTTTTT.

V is TRBV5-5 and J is TRBJ1-6, with D unresolved. V was clipped by 0 bases and J by 9 bases, with 13 bases between them. Germline V lookup: CDR1 SGHKS, CDR2 YYEKEE (reference sequence). This CDR3 is 15 amino acids long. CDR3 DNA: TGTGCCAGCAGCTTGGGGTTAGGAATCGGTTCACCCCTCCACTTT. This encodes CASSLGLGIGSPLHF. Looking up the rest from reference TRBV5-5 and TRBJ1-6 gives the full variable domain: DAGVTQSPTHLIKTRGQQVTLRCSPISGHKSVSWYQQVLGQGPQFIFQYYEKEERGRGNFPDRFSARQFPNYSSELNVNALLLGDSALYLCASSLGLGIGSPLHFGNGTRLTVT.

The J gene is TRBJ2-3, the V gene TRBV2; a weak D match, TRBD1 (5 bases). Trimming cost V 4 bases and J 0 bases, with 8 bases left between them. This CDR3 has 14 amino acids. Germline CDR1 SNHLY, CDR2 FYNNEI. The CDR3 DNA follows: TGTGCCAGCAGTGTGACAGTCAGCACAGATACGCAGTATTTT. It translates to CASSVTVSTDTQYF. Looking up the rest from reference TRBV2 and TRBJ2-3 gives the full variable domain: EPEVTQTPSHQVTQMGQEVILRCVPISNHLYFYWYRQILGQKVEFLVSFYNNEISEKSEIFDDQFSVERPDGSNFTLKIRSTKLEDSAMYFCASSVTVSTDTQYFGPGTRLTVL.

The rearrangement links TRBV28 to TRBJ2-7; a weak D match, TRBD1 (6 bases). Trimming removed 3 bases at V and 2 bases at J, with 14 bases between. Germline CDR1 MDHEN, CDR2 SYDVKM. The CDR3 length is 15 residues. CDR3 region: CASSLGAVKTYEQYF. The CDR3 DNA follows: TGTGCCAGCAGTTTGGGGGCAGTCAAGACCTACGAGCAGTACTTC. Supplemented by reference TRBV28 and TRBJ2-7, the full variable domain reads DVKVTQSSRYLVKRTGEKVFLECVQDMDHENMFWYRQDPGLGLRLIYFSYDVKMKEKGDIPEGYSVSREKKERFSLILESASTNQTSMYLCASSLGAVKTYEQYFGPGTRLTVT.

The chain has TRBV28 and TRBJ2-5; 10 nucleotides align to TRBD1. The CDR3 is 16 residues long. The germline V gene encodes CDR1 MDHEN and CDR2 SYDVKM. V lost 6 bases, J lost 5 bases, and 12 bases stayed unmatched. The CDR3 coding sequence is TGTGCCAGCAGACTCCCGGGACAGGGGTCCGGGGAGACCCAGTACTTC. It specifies CASRLPGQGSGETQYF.

The CDR3 nucleotides read TGCGCCAGCAGTGAGTCCGGCGGAGGGCAGTACTTC. This translates into CASSESGGGQYF. The rearrangement links TRBV10-1 to TRBJ2-7; weak D call: TRBD2 (5 bases). The CDR3 is made up of 12 amino acids. CDR1 and CDR2 (germline): WNHNN, SYGVQD (reference sequence). Trimming removed 0 bases at V and 9 bases at J, with 9 bases between.

The V and J genes are TRBV2 and TRBJ2-7; D is undetermined. This CDR3 has 12 amino acids. Germline V gene sequence: CDR1 SNHLY, CDR2 FYNNEI. V was shortened by 6 bases and J by 5 bases, with 11 bases between the two germline ends. The CDR3 DNA reads TGTGCCAGCAGGGACGGACCGGACGAGCAGTACTTC. Protein product: CASRDGPDEQYF.

This clone was recorded a few times. The gene calls are TRBV7-9 and TRBJ2-3; 9 positions agree with TRBD2. Germline V CDR1 and CDR2: SEHNR, FQNEAQ (reference sequence). The CDR3 runs to 13 residues. V was pared by 3 bases and J by 5 bases, with 0 bases of the junction left unmatched. The CDR3 DNA reads as TGTGCCAGCAGCTTGACTAGCGGAGATACGCAGTATTTT. Protein: CASSLTSGDTQYF. The variable domain in full, completed from reference TRBV7-9 and TRBJ2-3, reads DTGVSQNPRHKITKRGQNVTFRCDPISEHNRLYWYRQTLGQGPEFLTYFQNEAQLEKSRLLSDRFSAERPKGSFSTLEIQRTEQGDSAMYLCASSLTSGDTQYFGPGTRLTVL.